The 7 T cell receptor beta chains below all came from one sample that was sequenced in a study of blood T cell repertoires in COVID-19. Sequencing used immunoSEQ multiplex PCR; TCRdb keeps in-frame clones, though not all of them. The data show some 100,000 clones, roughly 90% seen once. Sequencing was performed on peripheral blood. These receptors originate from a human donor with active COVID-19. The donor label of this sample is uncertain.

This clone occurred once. DNA for the CDR3: TGTGCCAGCCATACTGATAGCGGATACACCGGGGAGCTGTTTTTT. Translated: CASHTDSGYTGELFF. The V and J genes are TRBV2 and TRBJ2-2; D is perhaps TRBD2 (6 bases). CDR3 length: 15 residues. Germline-derived CDR1 and CDR2 are SNHLY and FYNNEI. The V and J ends lost 8 bases and 3 bases respectively, with 16 bases between them.

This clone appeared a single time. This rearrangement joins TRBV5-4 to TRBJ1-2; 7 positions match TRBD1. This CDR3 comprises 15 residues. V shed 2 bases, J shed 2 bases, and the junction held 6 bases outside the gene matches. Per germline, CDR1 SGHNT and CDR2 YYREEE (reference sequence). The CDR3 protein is CASSLSRTGNYGYTF. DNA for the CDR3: TGTGCCAGCAGCTTATCCCGGACAGGAAACTATGGCTACACCTTC.

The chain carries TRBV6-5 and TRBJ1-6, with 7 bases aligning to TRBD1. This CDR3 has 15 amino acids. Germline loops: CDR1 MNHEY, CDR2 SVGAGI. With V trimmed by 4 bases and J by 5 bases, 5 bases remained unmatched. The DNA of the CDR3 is TGTGCCAGCAGTTGGGGCAGGGGGAATAATTCACCCCTCCACTTT. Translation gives CASSWGRGNNSPLHF.

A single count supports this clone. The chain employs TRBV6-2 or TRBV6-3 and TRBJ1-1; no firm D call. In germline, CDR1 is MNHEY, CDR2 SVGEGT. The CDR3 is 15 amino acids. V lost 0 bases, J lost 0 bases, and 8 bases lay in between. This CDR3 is CASSYSGLMNTEAFF. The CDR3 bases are TGTGCCAGCAGTTACTCCGGGTTGATGAACACTGAAGCTTTCTTT.

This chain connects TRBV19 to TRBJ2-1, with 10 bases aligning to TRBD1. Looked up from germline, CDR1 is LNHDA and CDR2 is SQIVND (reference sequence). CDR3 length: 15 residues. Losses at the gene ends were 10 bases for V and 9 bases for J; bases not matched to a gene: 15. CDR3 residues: CAINKPGQGSGEQFF. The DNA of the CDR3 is TGTGCCATAAACAAACCGGGACAGGGGTCAGGTGAGCAGTTCTTC.

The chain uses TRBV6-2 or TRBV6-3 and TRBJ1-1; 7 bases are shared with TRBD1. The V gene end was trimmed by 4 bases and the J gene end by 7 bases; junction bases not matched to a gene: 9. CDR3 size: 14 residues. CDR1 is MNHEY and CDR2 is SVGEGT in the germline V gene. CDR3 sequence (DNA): TGTGCCAGCAGTTCCAACAACAGGGGAGTTGAAGCTTTCTTT. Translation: CASSSNNRGVEAFF.

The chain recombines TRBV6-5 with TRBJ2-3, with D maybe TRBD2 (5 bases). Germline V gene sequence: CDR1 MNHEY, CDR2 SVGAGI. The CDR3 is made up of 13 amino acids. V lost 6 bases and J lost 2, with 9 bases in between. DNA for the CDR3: TGTGCCAGCAGACGGGGATACACAGATACGCAGTATTTT. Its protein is CASRRGYTDTQYF.